In this sample, the clone carrying this T cell receptor (beta chain) turned up once. Its target is unknown. The sort gate was single viable CD3+CD4+CD8-CD45RO+ cells for memory CD4+ T cells. CD4+ T cells were isolated by positive magnetic selection. This sample was taken from a study of memory CD4+ T cells and cytomegalovirus serostatus. In the study's own analysis: Out-of-frame sequences were removed, leaving about 2,300,000 distinct TCRbeta sequences. Sequencing used immunoSEQ multiplex PCR; TCRdb keeps in-frame clones, though not all of them. Clone size and V and J calls were adopted from that table, with D and trimming inferred from the DNA. The sample has about 43,000 clones, under 85% seen once. Findings and caveats of the study: The CMV-associated TCR signature appears largely within the CD4+ memory repertoire.

The CDR3 spans 13 residues. V lost 3 bases and J lost 6, with 12 bases in between. Per the germline V gene, CDR1 is SEHNR and CDR2 is FQNEAQ (reference sequence). The chain recombines TRBV7-9 with TRBJ2-7; D possibly matches TRBD1 or TRBD2 (5 bases each). Sequenced: memory CD4+ T cells from blood. This sequence originates from an adult in good health and CMV-seronegative. CDR3 in DNA: TGTGCCAGCAGCTTGGCGGTCGGGGCCGAGCAGTACTTC. The encoded protein is CASSLAVGAEQYF. The variable domain in full, completed from reference TRBV7-9 and TRBJ2-7, reads DTGVSQNPRHKITKRGQNVTFRCDPISEHNRLYWYRQTLGQGPEFLTYFQNEAQLEKSRLLSDRFSAERPKGSFSTLEIQRTEQGDSAMYLCASSLAVGAEQYFGPGTRLTVT.